The clone carrying this T cell receptor beta chain was detected a few times. This specimen includes other DNA sequences encoding the same CDR3. The V gene's germline CDR1 is SQVTM and CDR2 ANQGSEA. Trimming took 3 bases from V and 7 from J; bases not matched to a gene: 8. The CDR3 spans 14 residues. This entry is derived from a study of T cell changes during pregnancy in multiple sclerosis. The table came from immunoSEQ multiplex PCR; TCRdb's copy has only in-frame clones and leaves some out. This sample has about 64,000 clones, with about 92% found just once. The rearrangement links TRBV29-1 to TRBJ2-1, with 8 nucleotides matching TRBD2. This TCR was sampled from a female donor in good health, enrolled as a control in a pregnancy study. Specimen: peripheral blood, collected in the third trimester of pregnancy. CDR3 in DNA: TGCAGCGTTGACCCCGGGGGGGCCATTAATGAGCAGTTCTTC. Translation: CSVDPGGAINEQFF.